The 5 T cell receptor beta chains listed next were all sequenced from one sample in a study of blood T cell repertoires in COVID-19. Measured with immunoSEQ multiplex PCR; TCRdb has only the in-frame clones, and not every one. The sample lists 350,000 to 550,000 clones, 80% to 90% occurring once. The sequencing input was PBMCs or T cells enriched from blood (not recorded which). These TCRs come from a man aged 25 to 40 who had recovered from COVID-19.

The chain recombines TRBV15 with TRBJ2-1; a possible D gene is TRBD1 (6 bases). V was pared by 4 bases and J by 9 bases, with 13 bases between. There are 13 residues in the CDR3. CDR1 and CDR2 (germline): LNHNV, YYDKDF (reference sequence). The CDR3 is CATSKLSGAEQFF. The CDR3 bases are TGTGCCACCAGCAAGTTATCAGGGGCTGAGCAGTTCTTC.

The J gene is TRBJ2-7, the V gene TRBV29-1, with D tentatively TRBD1 (6 bases). With 8 bases removed from V and 2 bases from J, the gap between germline ends came to 16 bases. This CDR3 spans 13 amino acids. Germline CDR1 is SQVTM and CDR2 is ANQGSEA. The CDR3, as DNA: TGCAGCTCCCTAACCCAGGGGCCCTACGAGCAGTACTTC. This codes for CSSLTQGPYEQYF.

This rearrangement joins TRBV21-1 to TRBJ2-2; the listed D gene, TRBD1, was not tested against the DNA. TRBV21-1 is assigned pseudogene status. The CDR3 is 18 residues long. CDR3 DNA: TGTGCCAGCAGCAAAGAATGGACAGGAGAAGAGAACACCGGGGAGCTGTTTTTT. As protein: CASSKEWTGEENTGELFF.

With respect to this clone: Other DNA sequences in this specimen translate into the identical CDR3. The chain links TRBV30 to TRBJ1-5, with 7 positions matching TRBD1. Trimming removed 1 base from V and 2 bases from J; junction bases left unmatched: 2. Germline lookup yields CDR1 GTSNPN and CDR2 SVGIG (reference sequence). The CDR3 runs to 14 residues. The DNA of the CDR3 is TGTGCCTGGAGTGGAACAGGGGGCAATCAGCCCCAGCATTTT. This translates into CAWSGTGGNQPQHF. Full variable domain (rest looked up from reference TRBV30 and TRBJ1-5): SQTIHQWPATLVQPVGSPLSLECTVEGTSNPNLYWYRQAAGRGLQLLFYSVGIGQISSEVPQNLSASRPQDRQFILSSKKLLLSDSGFYLCAWSGTGGNQPQHFGDGTRLSIL.

The chain couples TRBV19 to TRBJ2-3, with 10 positions matching TRBD1. V trimming: 4 bases; J trimming: 3 bases; junction bases outside the gene matches: 7. Germline loops: CDR1 LNHDA, CDR2 SQIVND (reference sequence). CDR3 length equals 16 residues. CDR3 in amino acids: CASSRGTGVGTDTQYF. In nucleotides, the CDR3 is TGTGCCAGTAGTAGGGGGACAGGGGTTGGGACAGATACGCAGTATTTT. Variable domain in full (rest from reference TRBV19 and TRBJ2-3): DGGITQSPKYLFRKEGQNVTLSCEQNLNHDAMYWYRQDPGQGLRLIYYSQIVNDFQKGDIAEGYSVSREKKESFPLTVTSAQKNPTAFYLCASSRGTGVGTDTQYFGPGTRLTVL.